This is a list of T cell receptor beta chains from one sample in a study of regulatory T cells in long-lasting Graves disease. One entry per CDR3 protein, called by TCRdb with MiXCR from the multiplex PCR reads. The profile shows 400,000 or so distinct CDR3 sequences, less than 25% of them singletons. The material was peripheral blood mononuclear cells (PBMCs), obtained when the disease was refractory, from a patient treated with antithyroid drugs. The source of these receptors is a female donor with Graves disease. CDR3s include the opening cysteine and the closing phenylalanine or tryptophan. The order of the fields is J gene, D gene, clone size, V gene, CDR3 DNA, CDR3 protein. D genes are given only for firm matches. Where a row states a size, it is once, few, many or the class of an expanded clone; other rows omit it.

J gene: TRBJ2-1
D gene: .
clone size: few
V gene: TRBV19
CDR3 DNA: TGTGCCAGTAGAGGGCGGAGGGGGCCCAATGAGCAGTTCTTC
CDR3 protein: CASRGRRGPNEQFF

J gene: TRBJ1-2
D gene: .
clone size: few
V gene: TRBV20-1
CDR3 DNA: TGCAGTGCACACTCGGGGAGCCACTATGGCTACACCTTC
CDR3 protein: CSAHSGSHYGYTF

J gene: TRBJ1-1
D gene: .
clone size: few
V gene: TRBV5-1
CDR3 DNA: TGCGCCAGCAGCTTTGATGGTGCTTTGGACACTGAAGCTTTCTTT
CDR3 protein: CASSFDGALDTEAFF

J gene: TRBJ2-1
D gene: TRBD2
clone size: .
V gene: TRBV7-2
CDR3 DNA: TGTGCCAGCAGCCACAAGGTAGCGGGAGTAGTTGAGCAGTTCTTC
CDR3 protein: CASSHKVAGVVEQFF

J gene: TRBJ2-5
D gene: TRBD2
clone size: many
V gene: TRBV19
CDR3 DNA: TGTGCCAGCCAAGCGGGACTAGCTCCTCAAGAGACCCAGTACTTC
CDR3 protein: CASQAGLAPQETQYF

J gene: TRBJ2-5
D gene: TRBD2
clone size: .
V gene: TRBV20-1
CDR3 DNA: TGCAGCTCCCCCCCTAGCGGGAGCTTCGAGACCCAGTACTTC
CDR3 protein: CSSPPSGSFETQYF

J gene: TRBJ2-7
D gene: TRBD2
clone size: .
V gene: TRBV7-2
CDR3 DNA: TGTGCCAGCAGCTTAGTTGGCGGGAGGGACTACGAGCAGTACTTC
CDR3 protein: CASSLVGGRDYEQYF

J gene: TRBJ2-2
D gene: .
clone size: .
V gene: TRBV7-2
CDR3 DNA: TGTGCCAGCAGCTTAGTCTCTCCTCCGAACACCGGGGAGCTGTTTTTT
CDR3 protein: CASSLVSPPNTGELFF

J gene: TRBJ2-2
D gene: TRBD2
clone size: many
V gene: TRBV6-1
CDR3 DNA: TGTGCCAGCAGTCCTACTCACGGACTAGCGGGAGGTACGAACACCGGGGAGCTGTTTTTT
CDR3 protein: CASSPTHGLAGGTNTGELFF

J gene: TRBJ2-7
D gene: TRBD1
clone size: many
V gene: TRBV27
CDR3 DNA: TGTGCCAGCAGTTTATTCGAGGGGGCAGGCTACGAGCAGTACTTC
CDR3 protein: CASSLFEGAGYEQYF

J gene: TRBJ2-1
D gene: .
clone size: .
V gene: TRBV11-2
CDR3 DNA: TGTGCCAGCAGCTCGTTAGTGGGAGCGCGGAATGAGCAGTTCTTC
CDR3 protein: CASSSLVGARNEQFF

J gene: TRBJ2-5
D gene: TRBD1
clone size: many
V gene: TRBV24-1
CDR3 DNA: TGTGCCACCAGTGACCCCGGACAGGGCCAAGAGACCCAGTACTTC
CDR3 protein: CATSDPGQGQETQYF

J gene: TRBJ2-7
D gene: TRBD2
clone size: many
V gene: TRBV7-2
CDR3 DNA: TGTGCCAGTGTGACTAGCGGGAGTTACGAGCAGTACTTC
CDR3 protein: CASVTSGSYEQYF

J gene: TRBJ2-5
D gene: TRBD2
clone size: many
V gene: TRBV6-2/TRBV6-3
CDR3 DNA: TGTGCCAGCAGTCCTCAGGGACTAGCGGGAGCTCTGGGGCAAGAGACCCAGTACTTC
CDR3 protein: CASSPQGLAGALGQETQYF

J gene: TRBJ1-5
D gene: .
clone size: few
V gene: TRBV7-2
CDR3 DNA: TGTGCCAGCAGCTTTGATGTGGGGGCGCCCGGGCAGCCCCAGCATTTT
CDR3 protein: CASSFDVGAPGQPQHF

J gene: TRBJ2-7
D gene: TRBD1
clone size: few
V gene: TRBV19
CDR3 DNA: TGTGCCAGTAGTGCGACAGGGGGCCCATCCTACGAGCAGTACTTC
CDR3 protein: CASSATGGPSYEQYF

J gene: TRBJ2-7
D gene: .
clone size: .
V gene: TRBV10-3
CDR3 DNA: TGTGCCATCAGCTCGGGGGCGACCACATCCTACGAGCAGTACTTC
CDR3 protein: CAISSGATTSYEQYF

J gene: TRBJ2-5
D gene: .
clone size: few
V gene: TRBV5-6
CDR3 DNA: TGTGCCAGCAGCTTGGAGGCGAAAGAGACCCAGTACTTC
CDR3 protein: CASSLEAKETQYF

J gene: TRBJ1-1
D gene: .
clone size: .
V gene: TRBV29-1
CDR3 DNA: TGCAGCGTCGTGAAGATTCAGGGATCGGGCACTGAAGCTTTCTTT
CDR3 protein: CSVVKIQGSGTEAFF

J gene: TRBJ1-3
D gene: .
clone size: few
V gene: TRBV7-6
CDR3 DNA: TGTGCCAGCAGCTTCGGGCAGTTGAGCTCTGGAAACACCATATATTTT
CDR3 protein: CASSFGQLSSGNTIYF

J gene: TRBJ2-7
D gene: .
clone size: .
V gene: TRBV6-1
CDR3 DNA: TGTGCCAGCAGTGCTAGCGATCTCTTAAAGCAGTACTTC
CDR3 protein: CASSASDLLKQYF

J gene: TRBJ2-2
D gene: .
clone size: .
V gene: TRBV20-1
CDR3 DNA: TGCAGTGCTAGGCCCTCGAACACCGGGGAGCTGTTTTTT
CDR3 protein: CSARPSNTGELFF

J gene: TRBJ2-5
D gene: TRBD1
clone size: .
V gene: TRBV9
CDR3 DNA: TGTGCCAGCAGCCCAGGACAGGTAGTAGAGACCCAGTACTTC
CDR3 protein: CASSPGQVVETQYF

J gene: TRBJ2-5
D gene: TRBD2
clone size: few
V gene: TRBV18
CDR3 DNA: TGTGCCAGCTCACCACCGGGACTAGCGGACCCGGAGACCCAGTACTTC
CDR3 protein: CASSPPGLADPETQYF

J gene: TRBJ2-7
D gene: .
clone size: few
V gene: TRBV29-1
CDR3 DNA: TGCAGCGTTGCTCGGGATTCAGGAGGCCGATTGCAGTACTTC
CDR3 protein: CSVARDSGGRLQYF